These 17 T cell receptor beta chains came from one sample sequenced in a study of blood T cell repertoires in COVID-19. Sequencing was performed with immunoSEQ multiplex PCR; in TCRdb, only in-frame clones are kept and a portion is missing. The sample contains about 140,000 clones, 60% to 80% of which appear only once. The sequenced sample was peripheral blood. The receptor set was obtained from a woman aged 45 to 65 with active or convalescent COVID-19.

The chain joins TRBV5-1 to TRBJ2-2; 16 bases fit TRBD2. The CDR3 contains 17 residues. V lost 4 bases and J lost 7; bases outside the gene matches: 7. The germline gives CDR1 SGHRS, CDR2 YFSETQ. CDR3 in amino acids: CASSLGLAGGPNGELFF. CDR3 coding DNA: TGCGCCAGCAGCCTGGGACTAGCGGGAGGGCCGAACGGGGAGCTGTTTTTT.

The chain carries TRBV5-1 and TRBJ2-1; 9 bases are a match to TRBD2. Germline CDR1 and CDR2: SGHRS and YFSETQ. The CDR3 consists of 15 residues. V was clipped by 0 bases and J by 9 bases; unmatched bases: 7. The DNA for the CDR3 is TGCGCCAGCAGCTTGGGTGGGACTAGCTCTGGTGAGCAGTTCTTC. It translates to CASSLGGTSSGEQFF.

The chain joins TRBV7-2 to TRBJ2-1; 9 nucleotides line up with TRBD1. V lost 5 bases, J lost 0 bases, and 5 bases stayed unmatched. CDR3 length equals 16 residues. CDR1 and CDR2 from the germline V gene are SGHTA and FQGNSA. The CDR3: CASSDNRGPSYNEQFF. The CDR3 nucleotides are TGTGCCAGCAGCGATAACAGGGGGCCCTCCTACAATGAGCAGTTCTTC.

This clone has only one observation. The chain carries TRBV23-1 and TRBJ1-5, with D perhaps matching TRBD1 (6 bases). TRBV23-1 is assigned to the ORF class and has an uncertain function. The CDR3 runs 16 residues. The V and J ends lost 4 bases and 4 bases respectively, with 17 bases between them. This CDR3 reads CASSPHPDSPNQPQHF. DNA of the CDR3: TGCGCCAGCAGTCCTCACCCGGACAGCCCTAATCAGCCCCAGCATTTT.

CDR3 sequence (DNA): TGTGCCAGAAGCTCCCCGGCGGGCAGGGGGTATGGCTACACCTTC. It codes for CARSSPAGRGYGYTF. This sequence joins TRBV5-3 and TRBJ1-2; 7 bases line up with TRBD1. TRBV5-3 is classed as an ORF, of uncertain function. Trimming removed 3 bases from V and 5 bases from J; junction bases left unmatched: 10. The CDR3 has 15 residues.

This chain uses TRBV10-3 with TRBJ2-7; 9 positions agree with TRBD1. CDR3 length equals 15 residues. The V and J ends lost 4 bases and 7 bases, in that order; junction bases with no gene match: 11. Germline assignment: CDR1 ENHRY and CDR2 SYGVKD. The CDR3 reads CAISVAGTGNIEQYF. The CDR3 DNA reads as TGTGCCATCAGTGTAGCCGGGACAGGGAATATAGAGCAGTACTTC.

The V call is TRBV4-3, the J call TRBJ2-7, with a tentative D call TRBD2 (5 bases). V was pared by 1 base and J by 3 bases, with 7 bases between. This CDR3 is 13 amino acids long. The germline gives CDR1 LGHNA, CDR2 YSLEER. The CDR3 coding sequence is TGCGCCAGCAGCCAAGGACTACACTACGAGCAGTACTTC. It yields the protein CASSQGLHYEQYF.

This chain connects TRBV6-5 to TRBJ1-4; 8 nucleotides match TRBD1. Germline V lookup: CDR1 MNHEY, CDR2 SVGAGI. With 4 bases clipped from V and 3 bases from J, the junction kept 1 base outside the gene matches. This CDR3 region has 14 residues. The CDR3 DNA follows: TGTGCCAGCAGTTTACAGGGGGCTAATGAAAAACTGTTTTTT. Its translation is CASSLQGANEKLFF.

The CDR3 DNA reads TGTGCTTCTACCTTCTATAATTCACCCCTCCACTTT. This gives the protein CASTFYNSPLHF. V usage is TRBV30 and J usage is TRBJ1-6, with D uncertain. Germline V lookup: CDR1 GTSNPN, CDR2 SVGIG (reference sequence). The CDR3 is made up of 12 amino acids.

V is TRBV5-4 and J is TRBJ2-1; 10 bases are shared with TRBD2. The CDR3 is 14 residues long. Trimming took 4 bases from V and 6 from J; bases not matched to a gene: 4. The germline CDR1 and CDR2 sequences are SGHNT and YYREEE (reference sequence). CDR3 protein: CASSPGLASNEQFF. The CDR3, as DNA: TGTGCCAGCAGCCCGGGACTAGCGAGCAATGAGCAGTTCTTC.

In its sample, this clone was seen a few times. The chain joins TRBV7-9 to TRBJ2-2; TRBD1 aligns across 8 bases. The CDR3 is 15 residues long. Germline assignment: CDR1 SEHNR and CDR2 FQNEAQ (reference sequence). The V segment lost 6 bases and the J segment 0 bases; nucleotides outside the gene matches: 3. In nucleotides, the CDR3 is TGTGCCAGCAGTAGGGACAGGTCGAACACCGGGGAGCTGTTTTTT. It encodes CASSRDRSNTGELFF.

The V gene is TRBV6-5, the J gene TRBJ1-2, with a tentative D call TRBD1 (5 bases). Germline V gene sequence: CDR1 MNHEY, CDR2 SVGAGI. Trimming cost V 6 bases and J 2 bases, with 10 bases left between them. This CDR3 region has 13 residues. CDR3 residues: CASRAGGNYGYTF. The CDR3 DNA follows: TGTGCCAGCAGGGCGGGGGGAAACTATGGCTACACCTTC.

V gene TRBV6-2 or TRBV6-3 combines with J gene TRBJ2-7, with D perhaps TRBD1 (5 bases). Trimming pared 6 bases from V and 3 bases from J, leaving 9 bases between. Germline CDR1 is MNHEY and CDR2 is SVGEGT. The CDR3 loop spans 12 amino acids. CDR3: CASRYDSYEQYF. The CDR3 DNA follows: TGTGCCAGCAGGTACGACAGCTACGAGCAGTACTTC.

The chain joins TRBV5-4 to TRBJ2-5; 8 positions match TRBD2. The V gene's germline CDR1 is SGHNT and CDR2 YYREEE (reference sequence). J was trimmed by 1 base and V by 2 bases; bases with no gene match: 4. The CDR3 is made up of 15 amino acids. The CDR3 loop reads CASSFGGGIQETQYF. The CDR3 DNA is TGTGCCAGCAGCTTCGGGGGGGGGATCCAAGAGACCCAGTACTTC. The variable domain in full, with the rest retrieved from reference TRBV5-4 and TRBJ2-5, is ETGVTQSPTHLIKTRGQQVTLRCSSQSGHNTVSWYQQALGQGPQFIFQYYREEENGRGNFPPRFSGLQFPNYSSELNVNALELDDSALYLCASSFGGGIQETQYFGPGTRLLVL.

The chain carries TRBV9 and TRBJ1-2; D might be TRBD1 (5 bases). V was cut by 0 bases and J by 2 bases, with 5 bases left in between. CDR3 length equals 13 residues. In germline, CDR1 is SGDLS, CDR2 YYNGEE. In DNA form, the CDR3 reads TGTGCCAGCAGCGTAGGGACAAACTATGGCTACACCTTC. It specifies CASSVGTNYGYTF.

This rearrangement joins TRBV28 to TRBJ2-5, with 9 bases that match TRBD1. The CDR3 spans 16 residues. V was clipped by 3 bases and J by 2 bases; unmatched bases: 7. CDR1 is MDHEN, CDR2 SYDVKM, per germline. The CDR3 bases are TGTGCCAGCAGTTTGGAACAGGGGGCGCCACAAGAGACCCAGTACTTC. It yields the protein CASSLEQGAPQETQYF. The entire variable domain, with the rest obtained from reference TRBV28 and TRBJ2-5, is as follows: DVKVTQSSRYLVKRTGEKVFLECVQDMDHENMFWYRQDPGLGLRLIYFSYDVKMKEKGDIPEGYSVSREKKERFSLILESASTNQTSMYLCASSLEQGAPQETQYFGPGTRLLVL.

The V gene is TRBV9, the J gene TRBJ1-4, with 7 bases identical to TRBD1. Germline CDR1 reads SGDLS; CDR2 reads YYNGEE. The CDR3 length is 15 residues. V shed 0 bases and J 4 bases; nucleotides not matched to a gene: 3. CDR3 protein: CASSVGPGGNEKLFF. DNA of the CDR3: TGTGCCAGCAGCGTAGGTCCAGGGGGTAATGAAAAACTGTTTTTT.